Shown below are 21 T cell receptor beta chains from a single sample sequenced in a study of response to subunit inactivated influenza vaccine. TCRdb re-called the RT-PCR reads through MiXCR, storing one row per CDR3 protein. This table holds 450,000 to 600,000 distinct CDR3 sequences, 16% found once. The sequenced sample was CD4+ T cells sorted from PBMCs, obtained about 23 months after vaccination. All receptors come from a man aged 50 to 75 who received an inactivated influenza vaccine.

This clonotype has ten or more counts. The J gene is TRBJ2-1, the V gene TRBV20-1; a possible D gene is TRBD2 (5 bases). Trimming took 2 bases from V and 6 from J, leaving 14 bases between them. The CDR3 totals 14 residues. Germline V gene data show CDR1 as DFQATT and CDR2 as SNEGSKA (reference sequence). Written as DNA, the CDR3 is TGCAGTGCTAGACCAGCGGTGAGGGTCAATGAGCAGTTCTTC. Its protein product is CSARPAVRVNEQFF.

This clonotype appeared a few times. The rearrangement joins TRBV7-2 to TRBJ1-5; maybe TRBD1 (6 bases). V was clipped by 5 bases and J by 5 bases, with 10 bases between them. Germline V gives CDR1 SGHTA, CDR2 FQGNSA. The CDR3 covers 13 residues. This CDR3 reads CASSLGQHQPQHF. The CDR3 DNA sequence: TGTGCCAGCAGCCTCGGACAGCATCAGCCCCAGCATTTT.

The chain carries TRBV11-2 and TRBJ1-2; no clear D gene. Germline assignment: CDR1 SGHAT and CDR2 FQNNGV. The length of the CDR3 is 13 residues. Trimming took 6 bases from V and 4 from J, leaving 12 bases between them. The CDR3 spells CASSPDLRYGYTF. The CDR3 DNA is TGTGCCAGCAGTCCCGACCTACGCTATGGCTACACCTTC.

The chain carries TRBV7-9 and TRBJ1-1; 11 bases line up with TRBD1. With 0 bases clipped from V and 10 bases from J, the junction kept 1 base outside the gene matches. This CDR3 has 13 residues. Per the germline V gene, CDR1 is SEHNR and CDR2 is FQNEAQ (reference sequence). Written as DNA, the CDR3 is TGTGCCAGCAGCTTAGCGGGGACAGGGGGAGCTTTCTTT. Translating gives CASSLAGTGGAFF.

This clonotype has at least ten counts. V is TRBV7-2 and J is TRBJ2-7, with TRBD1 matching over 7 bases. From germline, CDR1 is SGHTA and CDR2 FQGNSA. J was trimmed by 2 bases and V by 0 bases; bases with no gene match: 1. This CDR3 is built from 14 residues. For the CDR3, the DNA is TGTGCCAGCAGCTTAGCGGGGACAGCCTACGAGCAGTACTTC. This sequence encodes CASSLAGTAYEQYF.

This sequence joins TRBV20-1 and TRBJ2-1; D gene ambiguous. CDR3 length: 14 amino acids. Germline CDR1 is DFQATT and CDR2 is SNEGSKA (reference sequence). The V and J ends lost 3 bases and 7 bases respectively, with 16 bases between them. CDR3 in amino acids: CSASFHVSSNEQFF. The CDR3 DNA reads as TGCAGTGCTAGTTTTCACGTCTCCTCAAATGAGCAGTTCTTC.

The rearrangement uses TRBV4-1 and TRBJ2-3; 10 positions match TRBD2. This CDR3 spans 20 amino acids. The V gene end was trimmed by 0 bases and the J gene end by 0 bases; junction bases not matched to a gene: 12. CDR1 MGHRA and CDR2 YSYEKL come from the germline V gene. The CDR3 loop reads CASSQDQIAGGRISTDTQYF. The DNA of the CDR3 is TGCGCCAGCAGCCAAGATCAAATAGCGGGGGGACGAATTAGCACAGATACGCAGTATTTT.

In this sample, this clonotype turned up a few times. CDR3 sequence: CASSFIQGAGETQYF. The CDR3 nucleotides are TGTGCCAGCAGTTTCATCCAGGGGGCTGGGGAGACCCAGTACTTC. The V call is TRBV6-5, the J call TRBJ2-5; 8 nucleotides line up with TRBD1. With 4 bases clipped from V and 5 bases from J, the junction kept 9 bases outside the gene matches. The CDR3 spans 15 residues. CDR1 is MNHEY, CDR2 SVGAGI, per germline.

This clonotype was recorded a few times. The rearrangement joins TRBV20-1 to TRBJ2-5; a possible D gene is TRBD2 (6 bases). The germline V gene has CDR1 DFQATT and CDR2 SNEGSKA (reference sequence). The CDR3 runs to 12 residues. Trimming shortened V by 4 bases and J by 4 bases, and 10 bases separated the two germline ends. As DNA, the CDR3 is TGCAGTGCTAAATTAGCGGTAGAGACCCAGTACTTC. Its translation: CSAKLAVETQYF.

This clonotype was counted ten times or more. One junction end does not reproduce the germline sequence, and a read error may be involved. The J gene is TRBJ2-5, the V gene TRBV5-1; TRBD2 matches 9 bases. The CDR3 loop spans 14 amino acids. CDR1 is SGHRS and CDR2 is YFSETQ in the germline V gene. The chain's CDR3 is CASSGGTSQETQYF. CDR3 nucleotides: TGTGCCAGCAGCGGGGGGACATCCCAAGAGACCCAGTACTTC.

The chain joins TRBV5-1 to TRBJ1-1, with a possible D match to TRBD1 (6 bases). This CDR3 is 15 amino acids long. Germline V gene lookup returns CDR1 SGHRS and CDR2 YFSETQ. Trimming left V 4 bases short and J 4 bases short, with 17 bases between. Here the CDR3 reads CASSLGQFATTEAFF. The CDR3 bases are TGCGCCAGCAGCCTCGGACAGTTTGCGACCACTGAAGCTTTCTTT.

A few counts support this clonotype. The chain carries TRBV6-5 and TRBJ1-1; 10 bases are a match to TRBD1. CDR3 length: 15 amino acids. With V trimmed by 0 bases and J by 7 bases, 5 bases remained unmatched. CDR1 is MNHEY and CDR2 is SVGAGI in the germline V gene. The CDR3 DNA follows: TGTGCCAGCAGTTACTCGAGGACAGGGGGAGTTGAAGCTTTCTTT. Its translation: CASSYSRTGGVEAFF.

The chain joins TRBV7-2 to TRBJ2-1; D may be TRBD2 (7 bases). The CDR3 spans 15 residues. The V and J ends lost 1 base and 5 bases respectively, with 12 bases between them. CDR1 and CDR2 (germline): SGHTA, FQGNSA. The CDR3 loop reads CASSLGWGGHNEQFF. DNA of the CDR3: TGTGCCAGCAGCTTAGGCTGGGGGGGCCACAATGAGCAGTTCTTC.

This rearrangement joins TRBV7-9 to TRBJ2-5, with D maybe TRBD2 (5 bases). There are 16 residues in the CDR3. V was pared by 2 bases and J by 4 bases, with 17 bases between. Per germline, CDR1 SEHNR and CDR2 FQNEAQ (reference sequence). The CDR3 DNA follows: TGTGCCAGCAGCTTAACGGCTAGCAGGAGGACAGAGACCCAGTACTTC. It yields the protein CASSLTASRRTETQYF.

This clonotype showed up many times. The J gene is TRBJ1-1, the V gene TRBV12-3 or TRBV12-4, with D possibly TRBD1 on 5 matching bases. V lost 1 base, J lost 7 bases, and 13 bases lay in between. This CDR3 comprises 14 residues. CDR3 sequence (DNA): TGTGCCAGCAGTTTAGGGCAGGGTGGGATTGAAGCTTTCTTT. Translation gives CASSLGQGGIEAFF.

This clonotype was seen ten or more times. This sequence joins TRBV12-3 or TRBV12-4 and TRBJ1-1; TRBD1 matches 9 bases. This CDR3 region has 18 residues. The V and J ends lost 2 bases and 4 bases, in that order; junction bases with no gene match: 14. The CDR3 region has the DNA TGTGCCAGCAGTTTATACCTCGTCTGGGGACAGGGTCCCACTGAAGCTTTCTTT. It translates to CASSLYLVWGQGPTEAFF.

A few counts support this clonotype. The chain carries TRBV5-1 and TRBJ2-7; no firm D call. Germline V CDR1 and CDR2: SGHRS, YFSETQ. The V gene lost 0 bases and the J gene lost 3 bases, with 10 bases spanning the gap. The CDR3 spans 14 residues. Written as DNA, the CDR3 is TGCGCCAGCAGCTTGGCTTTGCGGAACTACGAGCAGTACTTC. Protein sequence: CASSLALRNYEQYF.

V gene TRBV12-3 or TRBV12-4 combines with J gene TRBJ1-2; D remains ambiguous. V lost 3 bases and J 7 bases, leaving 12 bases between the germline ends. This CDR3 spans 13 amino acids. The CDR3: CASSLYSSGGYTF. The CDR3, as DNA: TGTGCCAGCAGTTTGTACTCGTCCGGTGGCTACACCTTC.

This clonotype was detected a few times. The J gene is TRBJ1-1, the V gene TRBV6-2 or TRBV6-3; D is possibly TRBD1 (5 bases). This CDR3 comprises 15 residues. Trimming took off 2 bases at V and 5 bases at J, with 15 bases between the two ends. In germline, CDR1 is MNHEY, CDR2 SVGEGT. The CDR3 spells CASSYQRGARTEAFF. The CDR3 DNA reads TGTGCCAGCAGTTACCAGAGAGGGGCGAGGACTGAAGCTTTCTTT.

This clonotype was seen a few times. The rearrangement links TRBV20-1 to TRBJ2-2; no definite D call. The V end was cut by 6 bases, the J end by 4 bases, with 9 bases between. Germline loops: CDR1 DFQATT, CDR2 SNEGSKA (reference sequence). The CDR3 is 12 amino acids. The CDR3 reads CSAPDPTGELFF. The CDR3 region has the DNA TGCAGTGCCCCTGATCCCACCGGGGAGCTGTTTTTT.

This clonotype was seen a few times. The rearrangement uses TRBV6-2 or TRBV6-3 and TRBJ1-2; perhaps TRBD1 as D (6 bases). V lost 6 bases and J 6 bases, leaving 14 bases between the germline ends. Germline CDR1 and CDR2: MNHEY and SVGEGT. This CDR3 is 13 amino acids long. The CDR3 nucleotides read TGTGCCAGCAGCCAGCGGGGGGCGGATGGCTACACCTTC. Residues: CASSQRGADGYTF.